The entry below gives a single T cell receptor (beta chain) sequence along with its context. This clonotype is identified as medium-sized (0.01 to 0.1%). The clone's antigen remains unknown. No base quality values were provided; no much bigger clone lies one nucleotide off. Unmatched junction bases come to 8, with V trimmed by 6 bases and J by 8 bases. The CDR3 measures 13 amino acids from cysteine to phenylalanine. The read is trimmed to its CDR3 DNA, 39 bases read in frame from base 1. CDR1 and CDR2, per the germline V gene, are MNHEY and SVGAGI. Total RNA and DNA were co-extracted without cell sorting from around 20-30 mg of bulk tissue using the AllPrep DNA/RNA mini kit. Between late 2015 and March 2016, a handful of patients in China with histopathologically diagnosed primary liver carcinoma had surgical resection. Patients had chronic HBV infection and were treatment-naive at sampling. Each tumor was sampled at five spatially separated regions: the superior, inferior, left-lateral and right-lateral poles and the tumor centre. According to histology, viable tumor cells made up more than 75% of every tumor sample. Each fresh piece of tumor and adjacent tissue was cut in two, with one half stored in RNAlater at -80 degrees C and the other half sent for histology.

A constant-region primer and ProtoScript II reverse transcriptase were used to reverse-transcribe TCRbeta-specific cDNA from approximately 500 ng total RNA. TCRbeta libraries were built with three nested multiplex PCR rounds, a slightly modified ARM-PCR procedure. The first two PCR rounds used multiplex TRBV1-TRBV30 forward primers with a Cbeta reverse primer, each for 10 to 11 cycles. Sample barcodes and Illumina adapters were attached in a final 25-cycle PCR using Deep VentR polymerase. Before sequencing, amplicons between 200 and 500 bp were purified from gel using a QIAquick gel extraction kit. An Illumina HiSeq 2500 was used to sequence the TCRbeta amplicons, generating 250-bp paired-end reads. The paper's data handling went like this. Quality trimming of reads was performed with Trimmomatic v0.33, and paired reads were merged with FLASH v1.2.11 so that full CDR3 sequences could be recovered. MiGEC v1.2.1b assigned V, D and J germline segments to the rearranged TCRbeta sequences. VDJtools v1.0.0 computed clonotype statistics and Shannon-Wiener diversity indices. To cut down on sampling bias, every analysis after diversity analysis relied on just the 250 most abundant clonotypes from each sample. TCRdb redid the processing of the public reads, applying fastp at Q25 and MiXCR, and retained in-frame beta chains. Every distinct CDR3 protein forms one entry, paired with its most common genes and DNA. The V and J calls follow TCRdb's processing rather than the paper's. This sample is represented by around 21,000 distinct CDR3 sequences; around 76% of them were singletons. The ten largest clonotypes hold around two fifths of the sample.

The sample originates from a study of tumor-infiltrating lymphocytes in primary liver carcinoma (dated by TCRdb to 2015 to 2018). At the level of the whole study: Of the five patients (three men and two women, aged 30 to 69 years), four had hepatocellular carcinoma and one had combined HCC and intrahepatic cholangiocarcinoma. The tumors of the five patients were staged as T1-T3 N0M0, with maximum diameters ranging from roughly 4.2 to 10 cm. For each liver tumor, the study sampled five regions along with adjacent normal tissue and blood, and applied TCRbeta repertoire sequencing, expression microarrays and whole-exome sequencing. Reproducibility between technical replicate repertoires was high, with correlation coefficients above 0.98 and mean shared-clone rates around 0.88. Agilent mRNA microarray profiling was performed on the approximately 25 tumor region samples to relate TCRbeta repertoire diversity to the local molecular phenotype. A total of approximately 35 specimens from 5 patients underwent TCRbeta repertoire sequencing, comprising 25 tumor regions, 5 adjacent noncancerous liver tissues and 5 peripheral blood samples. Each sample produced about 3.5 to 8 million productive TCRbeta reads, and read depth showed no significant difference between tissue types.

Results the study describes overall, beyond this receptor: Only the TCR beta chain was sequenced, which likely underestimates true repertoire diversity because unpaired alpha chains were not captured. Since the samples were bulk and unsorted, there was no way to compare CD4+ and CD8+ T cell repertoires. Only roughly 7.5-25% of top clones appeared in all five regions of a tumor, which suggests that tumor-infiltrating T cells are spatially heterogeneous. With just four or five patients in the study, the authors point out that the findings should be validated in a larger study. The top 250 clones made up a significantly larger repertoire fraction in tumors than in blood (p = 0.039). Repertoire overlap was found to be higher between tumor regions (mean around 35%) than between tumor-adjacent (roughly 17%) or tumor-blood (around 15%) pairs, consistent with antigen-driven expansion.

The rearranged chain carries TRBV6-5 and TRBJ1-2, with 8 central nucleotides matching TRBD1. The sequencing sample was made of liver tumor tissue from sampling region 1. The cell subset or site label, as the study defines it: tumor region T1, superior pole. This sequence originates from a man between 40 and 49 years old with primary liver carcinoma and hepatitis B virus infection. The base sequence is TGTGCCAGCAGATATGACAGGGGAAGAGGCTACACCTTC. It translates as CASRYDRGRGYTF.